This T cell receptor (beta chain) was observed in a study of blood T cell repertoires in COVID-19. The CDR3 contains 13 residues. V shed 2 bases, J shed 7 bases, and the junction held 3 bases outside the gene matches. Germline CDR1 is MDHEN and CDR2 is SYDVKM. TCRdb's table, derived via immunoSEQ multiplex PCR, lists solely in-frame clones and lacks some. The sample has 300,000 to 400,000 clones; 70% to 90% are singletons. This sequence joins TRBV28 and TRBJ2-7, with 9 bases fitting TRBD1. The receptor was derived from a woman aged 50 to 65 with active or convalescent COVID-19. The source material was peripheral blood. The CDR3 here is CASSLGTGSEQYF. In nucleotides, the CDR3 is TGTGCCAGCAGTTTAGGGACAGGGAGTGAGCAGTACTTC.